This TCR beta chain was found in a study of beta chain features in type 1 diabetes. Study-wide context: The study examined more than 100,000,000 sorted cells across all samples. Study-level results: HLA effects on TCRB rearrangement stayed unresolved here. Among all four CD4+ subsets, Type 1 diabetes patients had TCRB CDR3s that were moderately but significantly shorter.

A heparinised blood draw that averaged around 0.12 L was obtained once from each donor. Central memory, naive, regulatory and stem cell-like memory CD4+ cells were sorted by CD45RO/CCR7/CD25/CD127/CD95/CD27. Reverse transcribing all isolated RNA meant expressed TCRB transcripts were sequenced. Libraries were prepared by immunoSEQ multiplex PCR; TCRdb keeps only in-frame clonotypes and omits some of them. Of about 260,000 clones in the sample, around 20% were seen once. Germline V gene data show CDR1 as SGDLS and CDR2 as YYNGEE. Trimming left V 3 bases short and J 4 bases short, with 17 bases between. The CDR3 loop spans 17 amino acids. As regards this clone: Its target is not known.

The TCR sequence derives from a woman in her forties with type 1 diabetes. J is TRBJ2-6 and V is TRBV9; a weak D match, TRBD2 (5 bases). Sample: naive CD4+ T cells from blood. The DNA of the CDR3 is TGTGCCAGCAGCGGGCGTCGTCGACCGGGAGGGGCCAACGTCCTGACTTTC. It translates to CASSGRRRPGGANVLTF.